Following are 26 T cell receptor beta chains from one sample sequenced in a study of blood T cell repertoires in COVID-19. The data were produced by immunoSEQ multiplex PCR, yet TCRdb's version contains in-frame clones alone and is incomplete. The sample has fewer than 350,000 clones, roughly 93% seen once. The sample was PBMCs or T cells enriched from blood (not recorded which). The receptor set was obtained from a woman aged 40 to 50 with acute COVID-19.

V is TRBV7-9 and J is TRBJ1-1, with 9 bases lining up with TRBD1. The germline V gene has CDR1 SEHNR and CDR2 FQNEAQ (reference sequence). The CDR3 runs to 15 residues. The ends lost 2 bases at V and 5 bases at J; junction bases unmatched: 6. DNA of the CDR3: TGTGCCAGCAGCTTAAGTTGGACAGGGGAAACTGAAGCTTTCTTT. Amino acids: CASSLSWTGETEAFF.

This chain links TRBV30 with TRBJ2-5; 8 nucleotides match TRBD2. CDR3 length: 16 residues. Germline assignment: CDR1 GTSNPN and CDR2 SVGIG (reference sequence). After removal of 0 bases from V and 3 bases from J, the junction contained 9 bases not matched to a gene. CDR3 DNA sequence: TGTGCCTGGAGTGTATTCGGGAGGGCCAGGAAAGAGACCCAGTACTTC. It specifies CAWSVFGRARKETQYF. The full variable domain, in which reference TRBV30 and TRBJ2-5 provide the parts outside the CDR3, is SQTIHQWPATLVQPVGSPLSLECTVEGTSNPNLYWYRQAAGRGLQLLFYSVGIGQISSEVPQNLSASRPQDRQFILSSKKLLLSDSGFYLCAWSVFGRARKETQYFGPGTRLLVL.

V gene TRBV6-1 combines with J gene TRBJ2-5; 7 nucleotides match TRBD2. The CDR3 consists of 13 residues. The V gene's germline CDR1 is MNHNS and CDR2 SASEGT. V trimming: 1 base; J trimming: 7 bases; junction bases outside the gene matches: 3. The DNA of the CDR3 is TGTGCCAGCAGTGAAGTCGGCGGGGGGACCCAGTACTTC. Protein sequence: CASSEVGGGTQYF.

This chain connects TRBV5-1 to TRBJ2-5; D might be TRBD1 (5 bases). From germline, CDR1 is SGHRS and CDR2 YFSETQ. The CDR3 sequence is 15 residues long. V was clipped by 2 bases and J by 2 bases, with 13 bases between them. The CDR3: CASSFQGNGQETQYF. In DNA form, the CDR3 reads TGCGCCAGCAGCTTCCAGGGAAATGGGCAAGAGACCCAGTACTTC. Using reference TRBV5-1 and TRBJ2-5 for the parts outside the CDR3, the full variable domain is KAGVTQTPRYLIKTRGQQVTLSCSPISGHRSVSWYQQTPGQGLQFLFEYFSETQRNKGNFPGRFSGRQFSNSRSEMNVSTLELGDSALYLCASSFQGNGQETQYFGPGTRLLVL.

The chain is built from TRBV28 and TRBJ2-7; no firm D call. The CDR3 has 12 residues. V lost 2 bases to trimming and J lost 5 bases, with 7 bases between them. Per germline, CDR1 MDHEN and CDR2 SYDVKM. CDR3 sequence reads: CASSLRVHEQYF. The CDR3, as DNA: TGTGCCAGCAGTTTACGAGTTCACGAGCAGTACTTC.

The chain employs TRBV3-1 (or the pseudogene TRBV3-2) and TRBJ2-3, with TRBD2 identical over 8 bases. CDR3 length: 16 amino acids. V dropped 4 bases and J dropped 4; count of bases not matched to a gene: 10. CDR1 is LGHDT and CDR2 is YNNKEL in the germline V gene (reference sequence). The CDR3 DNA reads TGTGCCAGCAGCCCAACCGGGACTAGTTGGCCAGATACGCAGTATTTT. Protein product: CASSPTGTSWPDTQYF.

The rearrangement joins TRBV3-1 (or the pseudogene TRBV3-2) to TRBJ1-2; no clear D gene. CDR1 is LGHDT, CDR2 YNNKEL, per germline (reference sequence). The length of the CDR3 is 15 residues. V gave up 1 base and J gave up 2 bases, with 11 bases separating them. CDR3 in DNA: TGTGCCAGCAGCCAAGTTAGGCAGGTGAACTATGGCTACACCTTC. Translated: CASSQVRQVNYGYTF.

This chain joins TRBV5-4 and TRBJ2-5, with 8 bases aligning to TRBD2. The V and J ends lost 4 bases and 6 bases, in that order; junction bases with no gene match: 14. Per the germline V gene, CDR1 is SGHNT and CDR2 is YYREEE (reference sequence). This CDR3 comprises 16 residues. The CDR3, as DNA: TGTGCCAGCAGCCCGGGAGTTAGCGGGAAGTTCCAGACCCAGTACTTC. This codes for CASSPGVSGKFQTQYF.

This sequence joins TRBV29-1 and TRBJ1-1; D call uncertain. V was clipped by 4 bases and J by 0 bases, with 9 bases between them. Germline loops: CDR1 SQVTM, CDR2 ANQGSEA. CDR3 size: 13 residues. The CDR3 loop is CSVAGLMNTEAFF. The DNA of the CDR3 is TGCAGCGTTGCCGGTTTAATGAACACTGAAGCTTTCTTT.

The chain employs TRBV3-1 (or the pseudogene TRBV3-2) and TRBJ2-1; TRBD2 agrees at 7 bases. This CDR3 spans 15 amino acids. Per germline, CDR1 LGHDT and CDR2 YNNKEL (reference sequence). The J segment lost 6 bases and the V segment lost 0 bases, leaving 5 bases of the junction unmatched. The CDR3 DNA sequence: TGTGCCAGCAGCCAAGAGGTTGGGAGGGGCAATGAGCAGTTCTTC. Residues: CASSQEVGRGNEQFF.

The chain is built from TRBV7-2 and TRBJ2-4, with 10 bases fitting TRBD2. The CDR3 has 15 residues. The J segment lost 6 bases and the V segment lost 6 bases, leaving 8 bases of the junction unmatched. The germline gives CDR1 SGHTA, CDR2 FQGNSA. The CDR3 spells CASRSTRTSGNIQYF. CDR3 bases: TGTGCCAGCAGATCTACGAGGACTAGCGGAAACATTCAGTACTTC.

This chain links TRBV18 with TRBJ2-2; the match to TRBD2 covers 7 bases. Germline V gene sequence: CDR1 KGHSH, CDR2 LQKENI. The ends lost 10 bases at V and 1 base at J; junction bases unmatched: 9. The CDR3 totals 15 residues. The CDR3 nucleotides are TGTGCCACCAACGTTAGCGGGCTGAACACCGGGGAGCTGTTTTTT. Amino acids: CATNVSGLNTGELFF.

This chain connects TRBV6-5 to TRBJ2-7; tentatively, D is TRBD1 (6 bases). Germline V gene lookup returns CDR1 MNHEY and CDR2 SVGAGI. CDR3 length: 15 amino acids. Deletions cut 5 bases from V and 3 bases from J, with 17 bases between. The CDR3 loop reads CASSLGTITIYEQYF. CDR3 in DNA: TGTGCCAGCAGTCTCGGGACAATAACAATCTACGAGCAGTACTTC.

This chain joins TRBV5-1 and TRBJ2-3; TRBD2 matches at 7 bases. CDR3 length equals 15 residues. Germline V CDR1 and CDR2: SGHRS, YFSETQ. Trimming took 2 bases from V and 2 from J; bases not matched to a gene: 5. The DNA for the CDR3 is TGCGCCAGCAGCTTAGCGGGGCTCCTCACAGATACGCAGTATTTT. It codes for CASSLAGLLTDTQYF.

This rearrangement joins TRBV21-1 to TRBJ2-7; the table's D call, TRBD2, has no DNA check behind it. TRBV21-1 is shown as a pseudogene. The CDR3 spans 14 residues. Here the CDR3 DNA reads TGTGCCAGCAGCAACGGACTGCTCTCCTACGAGCAGTACTTC. It yields the protein CASSNGLLSYEQYF.

This chain connects TRBV28 to TRBJ1-6; the D is unclear. This CDR3 comprises 19 residues. Germline CDR1 is MDHEN and CDR2 is SYDVKM. V gave up 6 bases and J gave up 0 bases, with 21 bases separating them. This chain's CDR3 is CASSRDYIVLSSYNSPLHF. The DNA of the CDR3 is TGTGCCAGCAGCCGGGATTACATCGTACTAAGCTCCTATAATTCACCCCTCCACTTT.

Notes on this clone: Other DNA sequences from this sample encode an identical CDR3 as well. The genes are TRBV7-3 and TRBJ2-5; no definite D call. V lost 3 bases and J lost 5, with 10 bases in between. CDR1 and CDR2 (germline): SGHTA, FQGTGA. This CDR3 region has 13 residues. CDR3 sequence: CASSLTPGETQYF. CDR3 bases: TGTGCCAGCAGCTTGACTCCCGGGGAGACCCAGTACTTC.

This clone turned up a few times. The rearrangement joins TRBV11-3 to TRBJ1-2, with D tentatively TRBD1 (5 bases). CDR3 size: 13 residues. CDR1 is SGHNT and CDR2 is YENEEA in the germline V gene. V was cut by 3 bases and J by 2 bases, with 7 bases left in between. The DNA of the CDR3 is TGTGCCAGCAGCTTCGACAGAAACTATGGCTACACCTTC. The encoded protein is CASSFDRNYGYTF.

This chain uses TRBV7-9 with TRBJ2-1; 10 nucleotides align to TRBD2. V gave up 5 bases and J gave up 0 bases; unmatched junction bases: 13. The CDR3 totals 19 residues. CDR1 and CDR2 from the germline V gene are SEHNR and FQNEAQ (reference sequence). The CDR3 sequence is CASSPRPASGSSSYNEQFF. The CDR3 bases are TGTGCCAGCAGCCCCAGGCCGGCTAGCGGGAGTAGCTCCTACAATGAGCAGTTCTTC.

The chain recombines TRBV7-2 with TRBJ2-5, with a possible D match to TRBD2 (7 bases). With 3 bases removed from V and 4 bases from J, the gap between germline ends came to 15 bases. CDR3 length: 15 residues. Germline lookup yields CDR1 SGHTA and CDR2 FQGNSA. CDR3 DNA: TGTGCCAGCAGCTTGAAGGGCGGGGGCGGAGAGACCCAGTACTTC. This encodes CASSLKGGGGETQYF.

This clone was counted once. The rearrangement joins TRBV4-1 to TRBJ1-2; 7 bases align to TRBD1. With 4 bases clipped from V and 4 bases from J, the junction kept 9 bases outside the gene matches. The CDR3 length is 15 residues. CDR1 MGHRA and CDR2 YSYEKL come from the germline V gene. DNA for the CDR3: TGCGCCAGCAGCCCGGGACAGACAACTTTCTATGGCTACACCTTC. It specifies CASSPGQTTFYGYTF.

Only a few counts were recorded for this clone. The chain uses TRBV19 and TRBJ1-6; D perhaps matches TRBD1 (6 bases). This CDR3 comprises 12 residues. Germline CDR1 LNHDA, CDR2 SQIVND (reference sequence). V lost 3 bases and J lost 13, with 10 bases in between. In nucleotides, the CDR3 is TGTGCCAGTAGTATGTCTCAGGGGCCCCTCCACTTT. Translated, it gives CASSMSQGPLHF.

The chain has TRBV19 and TRBJ1-5, with 7 positions matching TRBD1. Germline V lookup: CDR1 LNHDA, CDR2 SQIVND (reference sequence). The CDR3 is made up of 14 amino acids. J gave up 4 bases and V 2 bases, and 2 bases lay outside the gene matches. The CDR3 region is CASSIWTGNQPQHF. The CDR3 bases are TGTGCCAGTAGTATATGGACAGGAAATCAGCCCCAGCATTTT.

The chain is built from TRBV14 and TRBJ1-4, with D perhaps TRBD1 (5 bases). CDR1 SGHDN and CDR2 FVKESK come from the germline V gene. This CDR3 spans 16 amino acids. V shed 3 bases and J shed 7 bases, with 18 bases lying between them. CDR3 region: CASSHRAGGISEKLFF. CDR3 nucleotide sequence: TGTGCCAGCAGCCACCGAGCGGGGGGGATAAGTGAAAAACTGTTTTTT.

This clone was counted a single time. The chain employs TRBV5-4 and TRBJ2-5; tentatively, D is TRBD1 (6 bases). Trimming stripped 0 bases from V and 4 bases from J, with 13 bases between. The length of the CDR3 is 15 residues. Germline V gives CDR1 SGHNT, CDR2 YYREEE (reference sequence). In nucleotides, the CDR3 is TGTGCCAGCAGCTTGGCACAGGGAAGGCGAGAGACCCAGTACTTC. It encodes CASSLAQGRRETQYF.

The rearrangement uses TRBV7-3 and TRBJ2-2; 9 bases align to TRBD2. The germline CDR1 and CDR2 sequences are SGHTA and FQGTGA. J gave up 8 bases and V 5 bases, and 12 bases lay outside the gene matches. The length of the CDR3 is 16 residues. This CDR3 reads CASSPWAGGPSGELFF. The DNA of the CDR3 is TGTGCCAGCAGCCCCTGGGCGGGGGGGCCGTCTGGGGAGCTGTTTTTT. The full variable domain, rest sourced from reference TRBV7-3 and TRBJ2-2, is GAGVSQTPSNKVTEKGKYVELRCDPISGHTALYWYRQSLGQGPEFLIYFQGTGAADDSGLPNDRFFAVRPEGSVSTLKIQRTERGDSAVYLCASSPWAGGPSGELFFGEGSRLTVL.